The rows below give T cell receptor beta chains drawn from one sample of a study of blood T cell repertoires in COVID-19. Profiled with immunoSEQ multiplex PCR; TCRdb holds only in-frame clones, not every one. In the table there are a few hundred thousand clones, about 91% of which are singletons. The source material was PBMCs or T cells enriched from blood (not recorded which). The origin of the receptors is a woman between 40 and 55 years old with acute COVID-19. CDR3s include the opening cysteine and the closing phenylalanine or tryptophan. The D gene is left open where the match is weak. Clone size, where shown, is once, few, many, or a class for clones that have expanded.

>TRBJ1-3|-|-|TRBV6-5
TGTGCCAGCAGAATCTTCGGGGGGCCTGGAAACACCATATATTTT
CASRIFGGPGNTIYF
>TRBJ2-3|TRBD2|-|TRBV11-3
TGTGCCAGCAGCTTCCAAAGCGGGATGGCGCAGTATTTT
CASSFQSGMAQYF
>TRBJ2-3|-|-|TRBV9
TGTGCCAGCAGCGTAGAACCCGCGGGCCGCAGGACAGATACGCAGTATTTT
CASSVEPAGRRTDTQYF
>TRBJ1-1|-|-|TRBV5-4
TGTGCCAGCAGCGTGAAGGCAGGGAACCCTGAAGCTTTCTTT
CASSVKAGNPEAFF
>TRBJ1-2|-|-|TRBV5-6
TGTGCCAGCAGCTTCTGGACTCAAATCGCGTATGGCTACACCTTC
CASSFWTQIAYGYTF
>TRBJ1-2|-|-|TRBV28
TGTGCCAGCGGACTACAGAACTATGGCTACACCTTC
CASGLQNYGYTF
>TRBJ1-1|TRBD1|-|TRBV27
TGTGCCAGTTGCCTACAGGGGGCCGCGAACACTGAAGCTTTCTTT
CASCLQGAANTEAFF
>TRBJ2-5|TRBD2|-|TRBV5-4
TGTGCCAGCAGCTTTTGGCTAGCGGGGCAAGAGACCCAGTACTTC
CASSFWLAGQETQYF
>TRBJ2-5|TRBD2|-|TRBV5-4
TGTGCCAGCAGCCGGACTAGCGGGAATCAAGAGACCCAGTACTTC
CASSRTSGNQETQYF
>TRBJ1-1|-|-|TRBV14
TGTGCCAGCAGCCAAGCAGGAGGAGCTTTCTTT
CASSQAGGAFF
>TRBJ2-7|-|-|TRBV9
TGTGCCAGCAGCGTAGGATCGGGACTCGGATACGAGCAGTACTTC
CASSVGSGLGYEQYF
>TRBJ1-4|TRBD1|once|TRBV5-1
TGCGCCAGCAACCCGGGACAGGGGGGTGAAAAACTGTTTTTT
CASNPGQGGEKLFF
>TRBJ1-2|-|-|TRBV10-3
TGTGCCATCAAAGGACAGTCCCGCAGCCACTATGGCTACACCTTC
CAIKGQSRSHYGYTF
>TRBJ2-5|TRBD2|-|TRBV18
TGTGCCAGCTCACCACCGGGATCGGGAGGACAAGAGACCCAGTACTTC
CASSPPGSGGQETQYF
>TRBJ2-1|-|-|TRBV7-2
TGTGCCAGCAGCTCAGATCGAGGGCCCTACAATGAGCAGTTCTTC
CASSSDRGPYNEQFF
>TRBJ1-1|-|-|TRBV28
TGTGCCAGCAGTTTATCCAGGAACACTGAAGCTTTCTTT
CASSLSRNTEAFF
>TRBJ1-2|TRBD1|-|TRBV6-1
TGTGCCAGCAGTGATGGCCAGGGGGGCAAGGGCTACACCTTC
CASSDGQGGKGYTF
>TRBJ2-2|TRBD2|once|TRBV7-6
TGTGCCAGCAGCCAAAGACTAGCGGGTCTGAGTGGGGAGCTGTTTTTT
CASSQRLAGLSGELFF
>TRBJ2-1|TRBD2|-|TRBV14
TGTGCCAGCAGCGAGGGACTAGCGTTGGACAATGAGCAGTTCTTC
CASSEGLALDNEQFF
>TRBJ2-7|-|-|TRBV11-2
TGTGCCAGCAGCTTGGGCCCGGGAGCCTACGAGCAGTACTTC
CASSLGPGAYEQYF
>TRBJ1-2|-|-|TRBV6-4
TGTGCCAGCAGCGCTGACACCATATCCGATGGCTACACCTTC
CASSADTISDGYTF
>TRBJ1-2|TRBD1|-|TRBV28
TGTGCCAGCAGTAAGGGAACAGGGGGTGGCGGCTACACCTTC
CASSKGTGGGGYTF
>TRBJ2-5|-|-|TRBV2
TGTGCCAGCAGTCCTGACATATCGCAAGAGACCCAGTACTTC
CASSPDISQETQYF
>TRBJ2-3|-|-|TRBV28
TGTGCCAGCAGTTTCCCTACCGACATAGATACGCAGTATTTT
CASSFPTDIDTQYF
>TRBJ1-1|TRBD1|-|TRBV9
TGTGCCAGCAGCGTAGCAGGACAGGGGGCGGTCACTGAAGCTTTCTTT
CASSVAGQGAVTEAFF
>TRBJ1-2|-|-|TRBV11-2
TGTGCCAGCAGCTTAGATTCCCGTCTTGGCTACACCTTC
CASSLDSRLGYTF